Listed here are 27 T cell receptor beta chains from one sample, sequenced in a study of T cell repertoires in cytomegalovirus infection (dated by TCRdb to the late 2010s). The run used an Illumina HiSeq 1500. The public reads were reprocessed in TCRdb via fastp at Q25 and MiXCR, keeping in-frame beta chains. Each entry is one CDR3 protein sequence, shown with its most common DNA and genes. The sample table lists approximately 750,000 distinct CDR3 sequences, less than 40% of them with a count of one. The ten biggest clones cover 2.5% to 3% of the sample. The sequenced sample consisted of PBMCs. These receptors were taken from a human donor in good health (CMV status not recorded). Some clones in this sample may be carry-over from other donors' samples.

The CDR3 reads CSAVSGAGDSYNEQFF. CDR3 DNA sequence: TGCAGTGCAGTCTCCGGGGCGGGAGACTCCTACAATGAGCAGTTCTTC. J is TRBJ2-1 and V is TRBV20-1, with TRBD2 matching over 7 bases. From germline, CDR1 is DFQATT and CDR2 SNEGSKA (reference sequence). The CDR3 has 16 amino acids. The ends lost 6 bases at V and 0 bases at J; junction bases unmatched: 11.

The chain is built from TRBV2 and TRBJ1-5, with 11 nucleotides matching TRBD1. CDR3 length: 16 residues. CDR1 is SNHLY and CDR2 is FYNNEI in the germline V gene. Trimming took 4 bases from V and 2 from J; bases not matched to a gene: 4. The CDR3 DNA follows: TGTGCCAGCAGTGGGACAGGGGGCGCGGGCAATCAGCCCCAGCATTTT. Amino acid sequence: CASSGTGGAGNQPQHF. The variable domain in full, completed from reference TRBV2 and TRBJ1-5, reads EPEVTQTPSHQVTQMGQEVILRCVPISNHLYFYWYRQILGQKVEFLVSFYNNEISEKSEIFDDQFSVERPDGSNFTLKIRSTKLEDSAMYFCASSGTGGAGNQPQHFGDGTRLSIL.

This clonotype was counted a few times. The chain uses TRBV27 and TRBJ1-2; possibly TRBD1 for D (5 bases). This CDR3 comprises 15 residues. Germline CDR1 and CDR2: MNHEY and SMNVEV (reference sequence). The V end was cut by 10 bases, the J end by 1 base, with 19 bases between. As DNA, the CDR3 is TGTGCCATCCCCCCACGCGACAGTCTTAACTATGGCTACACCTTC. This sequence encodes CAIPPRDSLNYGYTF.

This clonotype was recorded a few times. The rearrangement uses TRBV20-1 and TRBJ2-1; 8 bases align to TRBD2. This CDR3 region has 15 residues. J lost 6 bases, V lost 3 bases, and 10 bases had no gene match. Germline CDR1 and CDR2: DFQATT and SNEGSKA (reference sequence). CDR3 loop: CSARNREGPGNEQFF. The CDR3 DNA sequence: TGCAGTGCTAGGAACCGGGAGGGCCCGGGCAATGAGCAGTTCTTC.

This clonotype was found a few times. The chain joins TRBV9 to TRBJ2-2; possibly TRBD1 or TRBD2 for D (5 bases each). Trimming took 2 bases from V and 5 from J, leaving 16 bases between them. Per the germline V gene, CDR1 is SGDLS and CDR2 is YYNGEE. The CDR3 consists of 16 residues. CDR3 protein: CASSVPPGPGTGELFF. DNA for the CDR3: TGTGCCAGCAGCGTCCCCCCGGGGCCGGGGACCGGGGAGCTGTTTTTT. Full variable domain (rest looked up from reference TRBV9 and TRBJ2-2): DSGVTQTPKHLITATGQRVTLRCSPRSGDLSVYWYQQSLDQGLQFLIQYYNGEERAKGNILERFSAQQFPDLHSELNLSSLELGDSALYFCASSVPPGPGTGELFFGEGSRLTVL.

The CDR3 DNA follows: TGTGCCAGCAGTACGGCTTTAAGGTCAGGGGGCGAGGGCTACACCTTC. This codes for CASSTALRSGGEGYTF. The chain combines TRBV12-3 or TRBV12-4 with TRBJ1-2; 8 bases fit TRBD1. Trimming at V came to 5 bases and at J to 8 bases, leaving 16 bases not matched to a gene. The CDR3 is made up of 16 amino acids.

The chain has TRBV6-1 and TRBJ1-2; tentatively, D is TRBD1 (6 bases). Germline CDR1 and CDR2: MNHNS and SASEGT. The CDR3 sequence is 13 residues long. With 2 bases removed from V and 4 bases from J, the gap between germline ends came to 8 bases. In nucleotides, the CDR3 is TGTGCCAGCAGTGAAACGGGGGCCTATGGCTACACCTTC. Translating gives CASSETGAYGYTF.

This clonotype was seen a handful of times. The rearrangement links TRBV7-2 to TRBJ2-6; D gene unclear. This CDR3 comprises 15 residues. V lost 4 bases, J lost 1 base, and 8 bases lay in between. Germline loops: CDR1 SGHTA, CDR2 FQGNSA. In DNA, the CDR3 is TGTGCCAGCAGCTCTGCTTTGTCTGGGGCCAACGTCCTGACTTTC. Translating it yields CASSSALSGANVLTF.

This clonotype was seen a few times. The chain links TRBV7-2 to TRBJ1-2, with 9 bases lining up with TRBD1. With V trimmed by 3 bases and J by 0 bases, 11 bases remained unmatched. CDR3 size: 18 residues. Per the germline V gene, CDR1 is SGHTA and CDR2 is FQGNSA. CDR3 loop: CASSFNPGQGITNYGYTF. DNA for the CDR3: TGTGCCAGCAGCTTTAATCCGGGACAGGGTATAACTAACTATGGCTACACCTTC.

The J gene is TRBJ1-1, the V gene TRBV18; D remains unclear. CDR3 length equals 16 residues. Trimming stripped 3 bases from V and 0 bases from J, with 14 bases between. Germline CDR1 is KGHSH and CDR2 is LQKENI. This CDR3 reads CASSPPGRGMNTEAFF. The CDR3 bases are TGTGCCAGCTCACCGCCCGGGCGGGGAATGAACACTGAAGCTTTCTTT.

The chain carries TRBV6-5 and TRBJ1-5; 12 bases are shared with TRBD1. J was trimmed by 5 bases and V by 6 bases; bases with no gene match: 8. From germline, CDR1 is MNHEY and CDR2 SVGAGI. This CDR3 is 16 amino acids long. CDR3 sequence: CASSDAGTGGHQPQHF. CDR3 in DNA: TGTGCCAGCAGCGATGCCGGGACAGGGGGCCATCAGCCCCAGCATTTT.

V gene TRBV6-6 combines with J gene TRBJ1-3; 9 bases match TRBD1. CDR1 and CDR2 (germline): MNHNY, SVGAGI (reference sequence). J was trimmed by 3 bases and V by 2 bases; bases with no gene match: 8. This CDR3 contains 17 residues. CDR3 DNA: TGTGCCAGCAGTTACGGGACAGGGTTTACTGTTGGAAACACCATATATTTT. Translating it yields CASSYGTGFTVGNTIYF.

This clonotype came up a few times. The junction shows a germline mismatch at one end, possibly a read error. The chain is built from TRBV7-2 and TRBJ1-5; D not certain. The germline gives CDR1 SGHTA, CDR2 FQGNSA. CDR3 length equals 17 residues. CDR3 residues: CDSSPREVVSYNQPQHF. The CDR3 DNA reads as TGTGACAGCAGCCCCCGTGAGGTGGTCAGCTACAATCAGCCCCAGCATTTT.

This clonotype was seen repeatedly, ten times or more. This chain joins TRBV7-6 and TRBJ1-1; possibly TRBD1 for D (5 bases). The CDR3 is made up of 14 amino acids. V was trimmed by 4 bases and J by 1 base, leaving 10 bases between them. Germline loops: CDR1 SGHVS, CDR2 FNYEAQ. The CDR3 here is CASSYGDPNTEAFF. The CDR3, as DNA: TGTGCCAGCAGCTACGGGGACCCGAACACTGAAGCTTTCTTT.

The J gene is TRBJ2-7, the V gene TRBV10-3, with a possible D match to TRBD2 (6 bases). V was pared by 4 bases and J by 5 bases, with 12 bases between. The CDR3 covers 13 residues. In germline, CDR1 is ENHRY, CDR2 SYGVKD. The CDR3 reads CAISVSGRNEQYF. The CDR3 region has the DNA TGTGCCATCAGTGTCTCAGGGAGGAACGAGCAGTACTTC.

In regard to this clonotype: Because the CDR3 is missing its conserved closing phenylalanine or tryptophan, this is likely a read error. This rearrangement joins TRBV7-2 to TRBJ1-2, with TRBD1 as a possible D gene (5 bases). Per germline, CDR1 SGHTA and CDR2 FQGNSA. Trimming took off 0 bases at V and 3 bases at J, with 11 bases between the two ends. The CDR3 runs 15 residues. CDR3 region: CASSLAGGYYYGYTV. Here the CDR3 DNA reads TGTGCCAGCAGCTTAGCGGGGGGGTACTACTATGGCTACACCGTC.

The sample holds a few counts of this clonotype. The chain couples TRBV6-5 to TRBJ1-1; no reliable D call. Germline V gene sequence: CDR1 MNHEY, CDR2 SVGAGI. The CDR3 totals 15 residues. V was pared by 7 bases and J by 1 base, with 16 bases between. CDR3 amino acids: CASIPSRVGNTEAFF. The CDR3 DNA is TGTGCCAGCATACCCTCCCGCGTGGGGAACACTGAAGCTTTCTTT.

This clonotype occurred a few times. This chain uses TRBV28 with TRBJ1-2; 9 nucleotides match TRBD1. The CDR3 is 16 residues long. The germline gives CDR1 MDHEN, CDR2 SYDVKM. The trim removed 3 bases at V and 3 bases at J, leaving 8 bases unmatched. The CDR3: CASSLGTGLPDYGYTF. CDR3 in DNA: TGTGCCAGCAGTTTGGGGACAGGGCTCCCGGACTATGGCTACACCTTC.

V gene TRBV28 combines with J gene TRBJ1-5, with D uncertain. CDR1 and CDR2 from the germline V gene are MDHEN and SYDVKM. There are 14 residues in the CDR3. The V gene lost 6 bases and the J gene lost 4 bases, with 13 bases spanning the gap. CDR3 bases: TGTGCCAGCAGCTTCGCCCTTGGGAATCAGCCCCAGCATTTT. This translates into CASSFALGNQPQHF.

This sequence joins TRBV20-1 and TRBJ2-1; 10 nucleotides align to TRBD2. CDR1 and CDR2 (germline): DFQATT, SNEGSKA (reference sequence). The CDR3 covers 15 residues. The J segment lost 4 bases and the V segment lost 6 bases, leaving 9 bases of the junction unmatched. The CDR3 coding sequence is TGCAGTGCATCCCTAGCGGGGGCCGAATACAATGAGCAGTTCTTC. This codes for CSASLAGAEYNEQFF.

The rearrangement uses TRBV2 and TRBJ1-4, with 9 positions matching TRBD1. The CDR3 covers 13 residues. The V segment lost 6 bases and the J segment 12 bases; nucleotides outside the gene matches: 8. Germline V lookup: CDR1 SNHLY, CDR2 FYNNEI. CDR3 sequence: CASRGTGPFELFF. CDR3 coding DNA: TGTGCCAGCAGGGGGACAGGGCCTTTCGAACTGTTTTTT.

Concerning this clonotype itself: The junction does not match germline at one end; this may be a read error. The V gene is TRBV7-9, the J gene TRBJ2-5; weak D call: TRBD1 (6 bases). This CDR3 is 14 amino acids long. Germline CDR1 SEHNR, CDR2 FQNEAQ (reference sequence). CDR3 residues: CASSSRDIKENQYF. DNA for the CDR3: TGTGCCAGCAGCAGCCGGGACATTAAAGAGAACCAGTACTTC.

The chain recombines TRBV12-3 or TRBV12-4 with TRBJ2-7, with no clear D. V lost 3 bases, J lost 6 bases, and 9 bases lay in between. This CDR3 comprises 12 residues. The CDR3 DNA is TGTGCCAGCAGTTTCTCCCCCGTCGAGCAGTACTTC. It yields the protein CASSFSPVEQYF.

The V call is TRBV7-9, the J call TRBJ2-3; possible D gene TRBD2, 5 bases. There are 15 residues in the CDR3. Germline loops: CDR1 SEHNR, CDR2 FQNEAQ (reference sequence). Trimming removed 5 bases at V and 3 bases at J, with 15 bases between. In nucleotides, the CDR3 is TGTGCCAGCAGCCCTCTTGCGGGCAGGACAGATACGCAGTATTTT. Translating it yields CASSPLAGRTDTQYF.

This clonotype occurred a few times. The V call is TRBV20-1, the J call TRBJ2-2, with 9 positions matching TRBD1. CDR3 length: 17 residues. J gave up 3 bases and V 0 bases, and 8 bases lay outside the gene matches. Germline V gene lookup returns CDR1 DFQATT and CDR2 SNEGSKA (reference sequence). Here the CDR3 reads CSARDLGGDRDTGELFF. The CDR3 DNA sequence: TGCAGTGCTAGAGATCTGGGTGGGGACAGGGACACCGGGGAGCTGTTTTTT.

The chain joins TRBV7-4 to TRBJ1-1; a weak D match, TRBD1 (6 bases). V lost 7 bases and J lost 4, with 28 bases in between. The CDR3 sequence is 18 residues long. Germline V gene sequence: CDR1 SGHVT, CDR2 SQSDAQ. The CDR3 DNA reads TGTGCCAGCACTCCGGGGGGGGCGCGCTCTGAGCGGCGCACTGAAGCTTTCTTT. Translation: CASTPGGARSERRTEAFF.

The rearrangement joins TRBV7-8 to TRBJ1-1; D is ambiguous. CDR1 SGHVS and CDR2 FQNEAQ come from the germline V gene. CDR3 size: 15 residues. Trimming left V 1 base short and J 4 bases short, with 13 bases between. The CDR3 spells CASSLVPRLATEAFF. The CDR3 DNA reads TGTGCCAGCAGCTTAGTTCCCCGTTTGGCCACTGAAGCTTTCTTT.